Given below is one T cell receptor beta chain in context. Its binding antigen is unknown. No base quality values were provided; no much bigger clone lies one nucleotide off. The library was made by the immunoSEQ multiplex PCR assay. TCRdb carries this immuneACCESS record with in-frame sequences only. Its versions omit some clonotypes, under half of them owing to an unresolved V gene in the studies checked, with the rest unexplained. The sample data list about 82,000 clones, and around 94% of these were observed just once. The ten biggest clones cover around 0.37% of the sample. The data are from a study of technical replicates of blood from a handful of donors listed by TCRdb under 2017. V has 4 bases trimmed and J has 2 bases trimmed; junction bases matching no gene number 8. Reading from cysteine to phenylalanine, the CDR3 counts 16 amino acids. The retained sequence is limited to the CDR3, 48 bases, with the frame set at the first base. Looking up the germline V gene (reference sequence) yields CDR1 MNHNY and CDR2 SVGAGI.

The sequenced sample consisted of T cells isolated from PBMCs. The rearranged segments are TRBV6-6 and TRBJ1-2, with 9 bases in between that match TRBD1. This TCR was recovered from a human donor in good health. The CDR3 reads CASSSGQGGGNYGYTF. Read as DNA, the sequence is TGTGCCAGCAGTTCGGGACAGGGAGGGGGAAACTATGGCTACACCTTC.